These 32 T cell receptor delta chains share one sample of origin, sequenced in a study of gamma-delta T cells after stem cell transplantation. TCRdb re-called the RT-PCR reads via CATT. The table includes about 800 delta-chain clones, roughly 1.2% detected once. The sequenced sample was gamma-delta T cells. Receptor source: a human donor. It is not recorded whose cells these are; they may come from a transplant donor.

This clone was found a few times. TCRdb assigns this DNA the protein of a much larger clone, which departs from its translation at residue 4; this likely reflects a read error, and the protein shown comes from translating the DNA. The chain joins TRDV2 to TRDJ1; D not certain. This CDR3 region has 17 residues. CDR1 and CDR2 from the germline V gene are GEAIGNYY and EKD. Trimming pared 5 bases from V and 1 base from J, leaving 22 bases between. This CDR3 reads CACGGLGVPGGTDKLIF. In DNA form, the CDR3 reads TGTGCCTGTGGCGGCCTCGGGGTTCCCGGAGGCACCGATAAACTCATCTTT.

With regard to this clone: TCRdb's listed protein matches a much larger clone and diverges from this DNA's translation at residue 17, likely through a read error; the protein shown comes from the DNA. The CDR3 region is CACDNVTSGGIGADKLTF. The DNA of the CDR3 is TGTGCCTGTGACAACGTGACTAGTGGGGGGATTGGAGCCGATAAACTCACCTTT. V usage is TRDV2 and J usage is TRDJ1; 7 nucleotides match TRDD3. CDR3 length equals 18 residues. CDR1 is GEAIGNYY, CDR2 EKD, per germline.

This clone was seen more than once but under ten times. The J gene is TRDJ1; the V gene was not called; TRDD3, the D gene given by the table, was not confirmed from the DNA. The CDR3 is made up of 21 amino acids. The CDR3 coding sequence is TGTGCCTGTGACACCCTCCCCGTTGAGATTGGGTGGAAACGCCACACCGCTAAACTCATCTTT. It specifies CACDTLPVEIGWKRHTAKLIF.

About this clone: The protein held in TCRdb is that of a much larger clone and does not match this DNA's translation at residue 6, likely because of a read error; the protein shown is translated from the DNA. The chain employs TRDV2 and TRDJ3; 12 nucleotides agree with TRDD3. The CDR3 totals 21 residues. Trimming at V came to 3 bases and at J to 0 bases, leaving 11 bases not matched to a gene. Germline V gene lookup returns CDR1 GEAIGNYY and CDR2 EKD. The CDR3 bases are TGTGCCTGTGACCCCGTGGAGGCTGGGGGATACGGCTCCTGGGACACCCGACAGATGTTTTTC. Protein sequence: CACDPVEAGGYGSWDTRQMFF.

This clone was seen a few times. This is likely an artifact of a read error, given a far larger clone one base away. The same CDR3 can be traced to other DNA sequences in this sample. CDR3 DNA: TGTGCCTGTGACACTCTTGGTGGGGGACCCTCCACCGATAAACTCATCTTC. Translation gives CACDTLGGGPSTDKLIF. The chain joins TRDV2 to TRDJ1, with 7 bases that match TRDD3. The CDR3 is 17 residues long. The germline V gene encodes CDR1 GEAIGNYY and CDR2 EKD.

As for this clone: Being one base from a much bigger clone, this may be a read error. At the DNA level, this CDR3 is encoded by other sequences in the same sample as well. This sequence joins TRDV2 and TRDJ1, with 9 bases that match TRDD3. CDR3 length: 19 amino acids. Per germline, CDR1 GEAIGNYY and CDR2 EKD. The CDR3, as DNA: TGCGCCTGTGACACCGTAAGGGGGATACTTTCAACTTGGGCCGATGAACTCATCTTT. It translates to CACDTVRGILSTWADELIF.

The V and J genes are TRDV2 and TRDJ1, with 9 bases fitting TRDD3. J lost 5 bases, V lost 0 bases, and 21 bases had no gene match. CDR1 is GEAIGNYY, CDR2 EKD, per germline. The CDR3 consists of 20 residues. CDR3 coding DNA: TGTGCCTGTGACACCGTATCACGGGGGATACCAGCCGCAACGGCTGATAAACTCATCTTT. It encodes CACDTVSRGIPAATADKLIF.

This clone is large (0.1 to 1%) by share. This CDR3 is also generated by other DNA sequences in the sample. In nucleotides, the CDR3 is TGTGCCTGTGACACACCGGGGGCCCCTACCGATAAACTCATCTTT. Translated, it gives CACDTPGAPTDKLIF. This chain connects TRDV2 to TRDJ1, with a weak D call TRDD3 (5 bases). The germline V gene encodes CDR1 GEAIGNYY and CDR2 EKD. The V gene lost 1 base and the J gene lost 2 bases, with 13 bases spanning the gap. This CDR3 spans 15 amino acids.

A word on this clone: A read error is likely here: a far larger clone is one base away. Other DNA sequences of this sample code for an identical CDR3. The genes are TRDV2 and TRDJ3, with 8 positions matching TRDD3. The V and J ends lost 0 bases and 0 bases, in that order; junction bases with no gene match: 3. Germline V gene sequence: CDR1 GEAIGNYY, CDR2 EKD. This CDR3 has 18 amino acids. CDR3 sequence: CACDTGWGSSWDTRQMFF. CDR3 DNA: TGTGCCTGTGACACCGGCTGGGGGAGCTCCTGGGACACCCGACAGATGTTTTTC.

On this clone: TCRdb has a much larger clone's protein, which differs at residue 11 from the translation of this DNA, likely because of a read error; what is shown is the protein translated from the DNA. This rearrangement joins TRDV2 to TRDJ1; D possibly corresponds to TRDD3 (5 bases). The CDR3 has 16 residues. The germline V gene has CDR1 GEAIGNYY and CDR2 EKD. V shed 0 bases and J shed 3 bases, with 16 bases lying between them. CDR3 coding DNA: TGTGCCTGTGACACCGGTTTCGGGGGGTTCGCCGATAAACTCATCTTT. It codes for CACDTGFGGFADKLIF.

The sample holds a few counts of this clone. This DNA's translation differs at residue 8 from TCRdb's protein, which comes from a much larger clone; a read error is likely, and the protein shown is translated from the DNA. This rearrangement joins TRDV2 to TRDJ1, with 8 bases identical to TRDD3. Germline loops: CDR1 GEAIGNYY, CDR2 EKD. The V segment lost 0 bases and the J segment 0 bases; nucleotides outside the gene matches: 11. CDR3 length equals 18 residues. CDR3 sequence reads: CACDTVSEGYGDTDKLIF. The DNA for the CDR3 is TGTGCCTGTGACACCGTATCTGAGGGATACGGGGACACCGATAAACTCATCTTT.

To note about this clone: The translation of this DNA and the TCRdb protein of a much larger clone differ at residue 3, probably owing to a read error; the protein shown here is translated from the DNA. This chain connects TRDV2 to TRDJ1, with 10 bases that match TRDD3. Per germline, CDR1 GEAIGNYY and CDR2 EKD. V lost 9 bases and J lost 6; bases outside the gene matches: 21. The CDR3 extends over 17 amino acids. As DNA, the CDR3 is TGTGCCCGCGACGCCTTACTGGGGGATTCTGGACCATATAAACTCATCTTT. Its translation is CARDALLGDSGPYKLIF.

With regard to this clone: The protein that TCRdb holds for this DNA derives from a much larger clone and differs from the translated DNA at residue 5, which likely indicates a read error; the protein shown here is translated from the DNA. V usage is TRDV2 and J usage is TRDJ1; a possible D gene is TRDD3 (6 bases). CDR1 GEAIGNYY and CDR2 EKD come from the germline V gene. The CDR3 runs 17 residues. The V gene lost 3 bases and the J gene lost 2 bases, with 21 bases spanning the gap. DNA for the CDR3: TGTGCCTGTGACGCCGTTAGTTCCGGGGGAGCAACCGATAAACTCATCTTT. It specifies CACDAVSSGGATDKLIF.

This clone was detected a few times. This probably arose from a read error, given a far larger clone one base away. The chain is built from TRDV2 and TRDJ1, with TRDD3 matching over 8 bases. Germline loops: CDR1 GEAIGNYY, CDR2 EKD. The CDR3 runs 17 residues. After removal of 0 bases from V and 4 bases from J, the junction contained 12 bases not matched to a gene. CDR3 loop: CACDTVRALGDIDKLIF. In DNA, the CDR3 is TGTGCCTGTGACACCGTCCGAGCTCTGGGGGACATCGATAAACTCATCTTT.

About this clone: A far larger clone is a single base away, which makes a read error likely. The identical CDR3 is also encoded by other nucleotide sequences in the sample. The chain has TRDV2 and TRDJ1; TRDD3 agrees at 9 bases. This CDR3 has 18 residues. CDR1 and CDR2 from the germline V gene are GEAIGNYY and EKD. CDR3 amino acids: CACDTVAGGSVDTDKLIF. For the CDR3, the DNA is TGTGCGTGTGACACGGTGGCTGGGGGATCAGTGGACACCGATAAACTCATCTTT.

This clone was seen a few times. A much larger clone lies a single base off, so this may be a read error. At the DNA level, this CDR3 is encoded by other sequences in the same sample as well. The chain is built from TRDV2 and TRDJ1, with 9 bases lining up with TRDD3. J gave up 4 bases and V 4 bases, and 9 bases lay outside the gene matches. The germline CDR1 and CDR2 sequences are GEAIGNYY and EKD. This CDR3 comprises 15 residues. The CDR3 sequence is CACDNLGDQDDKLIF. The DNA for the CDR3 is TGTGCCTGTGATAACCTGGGGGATCAGGACGATAAACTCATCTTT.

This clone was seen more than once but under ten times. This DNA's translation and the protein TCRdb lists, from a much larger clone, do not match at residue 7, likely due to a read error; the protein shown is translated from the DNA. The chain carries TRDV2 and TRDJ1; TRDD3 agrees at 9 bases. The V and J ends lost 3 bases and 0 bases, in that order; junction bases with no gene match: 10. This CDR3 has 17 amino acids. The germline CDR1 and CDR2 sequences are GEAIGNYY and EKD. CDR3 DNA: TGTGCCTGTGACCCCATTAATACTGGGGGAAACACCGATAAACTCATCTTT. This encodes CACDPINTGGNTDKLIF.

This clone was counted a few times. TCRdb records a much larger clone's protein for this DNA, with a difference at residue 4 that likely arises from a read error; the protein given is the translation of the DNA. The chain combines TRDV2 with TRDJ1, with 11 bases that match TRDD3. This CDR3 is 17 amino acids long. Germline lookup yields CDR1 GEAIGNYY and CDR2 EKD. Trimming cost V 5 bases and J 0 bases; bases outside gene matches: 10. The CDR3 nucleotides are TGTGCCTGTGGCACTCTGGGGGATACCCGGTACACCGATAAACTCATCTTT. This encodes CACGTLGDTRYTDKLIF.

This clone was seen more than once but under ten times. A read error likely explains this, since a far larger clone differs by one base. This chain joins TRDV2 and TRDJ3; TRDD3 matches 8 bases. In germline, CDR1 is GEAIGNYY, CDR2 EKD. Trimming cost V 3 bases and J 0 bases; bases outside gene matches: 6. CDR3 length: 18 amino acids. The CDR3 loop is CACDAGWGNSWDTRQMFF. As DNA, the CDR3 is TGTGCCTGTGACGCCGGCTGGGGGAACTCCTGGGACACCCGACAGATGTTTTTC.

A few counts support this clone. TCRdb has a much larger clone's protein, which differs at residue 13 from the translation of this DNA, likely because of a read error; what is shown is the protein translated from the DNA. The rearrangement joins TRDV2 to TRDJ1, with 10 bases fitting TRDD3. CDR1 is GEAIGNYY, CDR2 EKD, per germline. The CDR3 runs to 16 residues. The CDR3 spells CACDRTGGWNTDNLIF. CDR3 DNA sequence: TGTGCCTGTGACCGTACTGGGGGATGGAACACCGATAACCTCATCTTT.

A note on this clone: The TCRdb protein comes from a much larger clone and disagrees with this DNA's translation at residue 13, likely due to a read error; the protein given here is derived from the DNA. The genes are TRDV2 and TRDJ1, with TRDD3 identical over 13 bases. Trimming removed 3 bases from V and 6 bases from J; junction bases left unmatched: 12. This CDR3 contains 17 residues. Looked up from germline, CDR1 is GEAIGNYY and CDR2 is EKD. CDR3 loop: CACDAVLGDTRTNKLIF. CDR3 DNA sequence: TGTGCCTGTGACGCCGTACTGGGGGATACGCGAACCAATAAACTCATCTTT.

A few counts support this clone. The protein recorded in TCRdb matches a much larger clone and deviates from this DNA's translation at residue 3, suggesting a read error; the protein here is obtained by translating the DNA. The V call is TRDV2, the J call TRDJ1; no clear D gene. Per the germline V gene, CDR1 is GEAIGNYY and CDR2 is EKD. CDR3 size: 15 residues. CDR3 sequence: CARDAIKSLTDKLIF. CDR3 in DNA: TGTGCCCGTGACGCGATCAAATCTCTCACCGATAAACTCATCTTT.

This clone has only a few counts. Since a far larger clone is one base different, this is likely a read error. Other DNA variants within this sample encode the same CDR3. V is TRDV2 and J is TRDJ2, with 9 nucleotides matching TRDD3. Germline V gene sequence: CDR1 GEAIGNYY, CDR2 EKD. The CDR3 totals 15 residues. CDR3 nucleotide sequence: TGTGCCTGTGATACACTCGGGGATACGACAGCACAGCTCTTCTTT. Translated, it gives CACDTLGDTTAQLFF.

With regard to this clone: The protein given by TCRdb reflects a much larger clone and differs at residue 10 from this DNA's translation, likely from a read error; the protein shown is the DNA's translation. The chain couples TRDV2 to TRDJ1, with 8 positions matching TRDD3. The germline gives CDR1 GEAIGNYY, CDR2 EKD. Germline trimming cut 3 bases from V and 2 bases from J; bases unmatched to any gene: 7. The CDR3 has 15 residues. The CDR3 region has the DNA TGTGCCTGTGACCCCGTTGGGGGATCGACCGATAAACTCATCTTT. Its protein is CACDPVGGSTDKLIF.

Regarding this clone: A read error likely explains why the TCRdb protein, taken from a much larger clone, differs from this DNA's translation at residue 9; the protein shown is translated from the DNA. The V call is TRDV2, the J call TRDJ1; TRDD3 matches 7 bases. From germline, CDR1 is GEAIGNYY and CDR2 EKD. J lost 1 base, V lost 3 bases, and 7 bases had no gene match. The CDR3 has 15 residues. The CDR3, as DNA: TGTGCCTGTGACCCGGCGGGGGATGCCACCGATAAACTCATCTTT. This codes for CACDPAGDATDKLIF.

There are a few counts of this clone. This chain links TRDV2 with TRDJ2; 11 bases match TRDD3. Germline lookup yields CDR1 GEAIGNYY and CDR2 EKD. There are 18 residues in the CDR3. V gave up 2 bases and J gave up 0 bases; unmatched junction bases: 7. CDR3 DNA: TGTGCCTGTGACAAGGTGGGGGATACGAGAGCTTTGACAGCACAACTCTTCTTT. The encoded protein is CACDKVGDTRALTAQLFF.

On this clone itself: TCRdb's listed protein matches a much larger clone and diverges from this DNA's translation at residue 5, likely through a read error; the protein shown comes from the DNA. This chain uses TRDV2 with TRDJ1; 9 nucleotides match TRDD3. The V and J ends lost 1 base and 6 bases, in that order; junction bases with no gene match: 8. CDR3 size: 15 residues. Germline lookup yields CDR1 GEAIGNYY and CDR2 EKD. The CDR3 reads CACDTLLGEQNKLIF. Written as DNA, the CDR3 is TGTGCCTGTGACACACTACTGGGGGAACAAAATAAACTCATCTTT.

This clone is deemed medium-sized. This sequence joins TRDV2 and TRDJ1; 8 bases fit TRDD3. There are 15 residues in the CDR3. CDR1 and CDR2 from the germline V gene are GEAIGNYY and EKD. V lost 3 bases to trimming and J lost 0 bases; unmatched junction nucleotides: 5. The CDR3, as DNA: TGTGCCTGTGACGCCTGGGGGACGCACACCGATAAACTCATCTTT. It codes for CACDAWGTHTDKLIF.

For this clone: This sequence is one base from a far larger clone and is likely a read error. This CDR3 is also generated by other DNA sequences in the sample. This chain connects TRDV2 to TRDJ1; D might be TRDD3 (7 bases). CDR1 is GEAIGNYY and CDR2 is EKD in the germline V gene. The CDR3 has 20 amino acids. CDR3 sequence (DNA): TGTGCCTGTGACACCGTTTCTTTCCTAAAGGCTGGGGGGATCACCGATAAACTTATCTTT. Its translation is CACDTVSFLKAGGITDKLIF.

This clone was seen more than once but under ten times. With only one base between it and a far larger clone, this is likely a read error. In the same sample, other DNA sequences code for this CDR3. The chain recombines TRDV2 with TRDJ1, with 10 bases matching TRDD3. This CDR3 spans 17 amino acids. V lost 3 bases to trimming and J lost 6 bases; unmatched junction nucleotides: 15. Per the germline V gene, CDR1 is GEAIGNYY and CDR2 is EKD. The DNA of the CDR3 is TGTGCCTGTGACGCCTTACTGGGGGATTCTGGACCTTATAAACTCATCTTT. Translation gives CACDALLGDSGPYKLIF.

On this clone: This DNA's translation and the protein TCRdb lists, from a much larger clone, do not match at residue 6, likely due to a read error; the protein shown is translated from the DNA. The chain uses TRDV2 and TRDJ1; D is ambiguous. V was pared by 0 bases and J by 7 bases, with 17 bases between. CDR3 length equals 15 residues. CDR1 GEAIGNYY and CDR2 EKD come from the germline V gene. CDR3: CACDTIGSKGGKLIF. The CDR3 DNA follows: TGTGCCTGTGACACCATTGGGTCGAAAGGTGGTAAACTCATCTTT.

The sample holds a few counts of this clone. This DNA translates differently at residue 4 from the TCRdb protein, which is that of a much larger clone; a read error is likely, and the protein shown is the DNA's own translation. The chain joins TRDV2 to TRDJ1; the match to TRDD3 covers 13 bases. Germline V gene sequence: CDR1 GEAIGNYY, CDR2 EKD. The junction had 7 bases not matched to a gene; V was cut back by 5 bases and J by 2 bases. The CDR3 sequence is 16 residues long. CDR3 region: CACGFLLGDTTDKLIF. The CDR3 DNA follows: TGTGCCTGTGGCTTCCTACTGGGGGATACGACCGATAAACTCATCTTT.